Given below is one T cell receptor (beta chain) in context. With 2 bases removed from V and 8 bases from J, the gap between germline ends came to 7 bases. The length of the CDR3 is 13 residues. Per the germline V gene, CDR1 is MNHEY and CDR2 is SVGAGI. Generated by immunoSEQ multiplex PCR, the TCRdb table keeps only in-frame clones and is missing some. The sample has approximately 58,000 clones, around nine tenths seen once. This specimen belongs to a study of OX40 agonist ivuxolimab in advanced cancers. This chain links TRBV6-5 with TRBJ1-6; D is unresolved. This clonotype was sampled from an adult with an advanced solid tumor such as melanoma, head and neck, liver or kidney cancer. Sequencing used CD4+ or CD8+ T cells sorted from blood, obtained in a trial of the OX40 agonist ivuxolimab. CDR3 residues: CASSYEGYSPLHF. DNA for the CDR3: TGTGCCAGCAGTTACGAAGGGTATTCACCCCTCCACTTT.